This T cell receptor (beta chain) derives from a study of T cells in Graves' hyperthyroidism and ophthalmopathy. Findings of the study overall: Classification by a 13 V-J model distinguished ophthalmopathy from stable hyperthyroidism.

There were TCR beta CDR3 regions amplified from RNA transcripts. HTBI primers were employed in a first-round RT-PCR of the TCR CDR3. TCRdb independently ran MiXCR on the multiplex PCR reads; one entry per CDR3 protein. The table shows about 840,000 distinct CDR3 sequences, with about 38% occurring only once. Among the patients, aged 18 to 65, hyperthyroidism was newly diagnosed and had lasted under 2 months. Patients with uncontrolled infections, other autoimmune diseases, pregnancy or lactation were excluded. Every diagnosis used clinical symptoms, serum thyroxine and TRAb, thyroid ultrasound and orbital computed tomography. The germline gives CDR1 MGHRA, CDR2 YSYEKL. J lost 10 bases, V lost 4 bases, and 14 bases had no gene match. The CDR3 is 15 residues long. Points on this clonotype: Its antigen remains unidentified.

This TCR derives from a man between 18 and 29 years old with Graves' hyperthyroidism. This sequence joins TRBV4-1 and TRBJ2-7; 9 bases line up with TRBD1. The sample consisted of blood. This CDR3 is CASSREAWTGDDQYF. The CDR3 DNA reads TGCGCCAGCAGCCGCGAGGCTTGGACAGGGGATGATCAGTACTTC.